Presented here are 11 T cell receptor beta chains from one specimen sequenced in a study of T cell repertoires in cytomegalovirus infection. MiXCR, applied by TCRdb to the reads, yields one record per CDR3 protein. The table records just under 550,000 distinct CDR3 sequences, 26% of them present only once. Source material: PBMCs. These receptors originate from a human donor in good health (CMV status not recorded). Some clones in this sample may be carry-over from other donors' samples.

V is TRBV19 and J is TRBJ1-5; TRBD1 is a possible D gene (5 bases). This CDR3 has 15 amino acids. CDR1 and CDR2 from the germline V gene are LNHDA and SQIVND (reference sequence). V was shortened by 0 bases and J by 1 base, with 7 bases between the two germline ends. The CDR3 DNA follows: TGTGCCAGTAGTATAGAGGGACTAAGCAATCAGCCCCAGCATTTT. The encoded protein is CASSIEGLSNQPQHF.

In this sample, this clonotype turned up once. The chain combines TRBV19 with TRBJ1-1; 7 bases line up with TRBD1. V lost 10 bases and J lost 4; bases outside the gene matches: 15. Germline lookup yields CDR1 LNHDA and CDR2 SQIVND (reference sequence). The CDR3 runs to 15 residues. CDR3 DNA sequence: TGTGCCATTTCGGACGGCGGCAGGGGGTCCACTGAAGCTTTCTTT. Encoded protein: CAISDGGRGSTEAFF.

This chain links TRBV6-2 or TRBV6-3 with TRBJ2-1; D possibly corresponds to TRBD2 (6 bases). V lost 4 bases and J 7 bases, leaving 14 bases between the germline ends. Germline lookup yields CDR1 MNHEY and CDR2 SVGEGT. The CDR3 consists of 14 residues. The CDR3, as DNA: TGTGCCAGCAGTTTTGCGGGAACCATTAATGAGCAGTTCTTC. It encodes CASSFAGTINEQFF.

This chain connects TRBV5-3 to TRBJ2-7; no firm D call. TRBV5-3 is reported as an ORF; its role is uncertain. CDR3 length: 11 residues. Trimming shortened V by 4 bases and J by 5 bases, and 7 bases separated the two germline ends. CDR3 loop: CARSPPNEQYV. In nucleotides, the CDR3 is TGTGCCAGAAGCCCGCCGAACGAGCAGTACGTC.

The rearrangement uses TRBV5-8 and TRBJ1-3; perhaps TRBD1 as D (5 bases). This CDR3 region has 15 residues. Germline CDR1 reads SGHTS; CDR2 reads YDEGEE. V lost 1 base, J lost 1 base, and 9 bases lay in between. CDR3: CASSLQGPSGNTIYF. CDR3 DNA: TGTGCCAGCAGCTTGCAGGGTCCGTCTGGAAACACCATATATTTT.

This chain joins TRBV5-3 and TRBJ2-7; 7 nucleotides align to TRBD2. TRBV5-3 is filed as an ORF, its function uncertain. The V gene end was trimmed by 8 bases and the J gene end by 0 bases; junction bases not matched to a gene: 8. The CDR3 extends over 14 amino acids. The CDR3 region is CASADGEGSYEQYV. CDR3 sequence (DNA): TGTGCCAGCGCAGACGGGGAGGGCTCCTACGAGCAGTACGTC.

The rearrangement links TRBV7-4 to TRBJ2-1, with 9 bases aligning to TRBD1. The length of the CDR3 is 20 residues. CDR1 and CDR2 (germline): SGHVT, SQSDAQ. The trim removed 1 base at V and 1 base at J, leaving 14 bases unmatched. This CDR3 is CASSLVDRGGAAWSYNEQFF. In nucleotides, the CDR3 is TGTGCCAGCAGCTTAGTTGACAGGGGGGGGGCTGCGTGGTCCTACAATGAGCAGTTCTTC.

V is TRBV5-1 and J is TRBJ2-5; TRBD1 matches at 8 bases. The CDR3 loop spans 14 amino acids. Germline CDR1 reads SGHRS; CDR2 reads YFSETQ. V shed 4 bases and J 0 bases; nucleotides not matched to a gene: 2. The CDR3 nucleotides are TGCGCCAGCAGCAGGACAGGGAACCAAGAGACCCAGTACTTC. Translating gives CASSRTGNQETQYF.

The V call is TRBV7-2, the J call TRBJ2-7; 12 nucleotides agree with TRBD1. The germline CDR1 and CDR2 sequences are SGHTA and FQGNSA. CDR3 length: 18 amino acids. The trim removed 5 bases at V and 2 bases at J, leaving 13 bases unmatched. The DNA of the CDR3 is TGTGCCAGCAGCCGGGCCGCGGGACAGGGGGCAAACCCCTACGAGCAGTACTTC. It specifies CASSRAAGQGANPYEQYF.

In its sample, this clonotype was seen a few times. The CDR3 region has the DNA TGTGCCATCAGTGAGCCGACAGGGGGCCCCGGGGAGCTGTTTTTT. Translated: CAISEPTGGPGELFF. The genes are TRBV10-3 and TRBJ2-2; 10 bases align to TRBD1. Germline assignment: CDR1 ENHRY and CDR2 SYGVKD. The CDR3 is 15 residues long. V shed 2 bases, J shed 6 bases, and the junction held 3 bases outside the gene matches.

In its sample, this clonotype was seen a few times. The genes are TRBV12-3 or TRBV12-4 and TRBJ2-2; 9 bases are shared with TRBD1. The J segment lost 6 bases and the V segment lost 7 bases, leaving 6 bases of the junction unmatched. There are 14 residues in the CDR3. DNA of the CDR3: TGTGCCAGCACCGACCGACAGGGGGCCGGGGAGCTGTTTTTT. It codes for CASTDRQGAGELFF.